The 24 T cell receptor beta chains below all came from one sample that was sequenced in a study of T cells in women clearing cervical HPV infection. Here immunoSEQ multiplex PCR was the method, and the copy in TCRdb shows in-frame clones only, minus some. The sample holds tens of thousands of clones. The material sequenced was blood buffy coat. The receptors derive from a woman aged 18 to 75 with a cervical HPV16 infection that either progressed to CIN3+ or cleared (not recorded which).

Remarks on this clone: The read ends 3 residues before the CDR3 terminus; that terminus is restored from the germline J gene. This chain links TRBV6-2 or TRBV6-3 with TRBJ1-1; 7 bases are shared with TRBD1. Per germline, CDR1 MNHEY and CDR2 SVGEGT. This CDR3 spans 17 amino acids. J gave up 3 bases and V 6 bases, and 16 bases lay outside the gene matches. The DNA read from the CDR3 is TGTGCCAGCAGGCTTGGGGTACAGGGGAAAAGGTACACTGAA. Translation: CASRLGVQGKRYTE. The CDR3, in full, reads CASRLGVQGKRYTEAFF.

About this clone itself: Read coverage stops 3 residues before the CDR3 terminus; the germline J gene supplies the remainder. This chain connects TRBV7-2 to TRBJ2-3, with D possibly being TRBD1 (5 bases). With 2 bases removed from V and 1 base from J, the gap between germline ends came to 10 bases. Germline V lookup: CDR1 SGHTA, CDR2 FQGNSA. This CDR3 has 15 amino acids. The CDR3 bases that were read are TGTGCCAGCAGCTTATGGGGCAGAGGCACAGATACG. Residues: CASSLWGRGTDT. The whole CDR3 protein is CASSLWGRGTDTQYF.

In regard to this clone: The sequenced fragment ends 3 residues before the CDR3 boundary, so the rest is inferred from the germline J gene. The chain links TRBV13 to TRBJ2-1; weak D call: TRBD2 (6 bases). V was trimmed by 0 bases and J by 8 bases, leaving 17 bases between them. CDR1 PRHDT and CDR2 FYEKMQ come from the germline V gene (reference sequence). CDR3 size: 16 residues. CDR3 protein: CASSLGAGRGSYEQFF. CDR3 bases read: TGTGCCAGCAGCTTAGGAGCGGGTCGGGGGAGCTATGAG.

Concerning this clone itself: The read terminates 3 residues before the CDR3 end, so the remaining end is supplied by the germline J gene. The gene calls are TRBV19 and TRBJ2-3, with D hard to call. V was clipped by 4 bases and J by 0 bases, with 8 bases between them. This CDR3 spans 14 amino acids. CDR1 and CDR2 from the germline V gene are LNHDA and SQIVND (reference sequence). CDR3 protein: CASSKSISTDTQYF. The CDR3 DNA, read in part, is TGTGCCAGTAGTAAGAGCATTAGCACAGATACG.

About this clone itself: The read terminates 3 residues ahead of where the CDR3 ends, so the germline J gene completes it. The chain is built from TRBV19 and TRBJ1-2, with TRBD1 identical over 8 bases. V dropped 2 bases and J dropped 3; count of bases not matched to a gene: 8. CDR3 length: 16 residues. Germline V gene data show CDR1 as LNHDA and CDR2 as SQIVND (reference sequence). The chain's CDR3 is CASSIPRTGPDYGYTF. The CDR3 bases that were read are TGTGCCAGTAGTATACCCCGGACAGGGCCGGACTATGGC.

For this clone: Read sequence stops 3 residues before the CDR3 end, and the germline J gene provides the missing end. The chain links TRBV11-2 to TRBJ2-7; D is possibly TRBD1 (5 bases). Looked up from germline, CDR1 is SGHAT and CDR2 is FQNNGV. CDR3 length: 15 amino acids. Trimming removed 3 bases from V and 4 bases from J, with 16 bases in between. The CDR3 sequence is CASSFGNDRYYEQYF. Partial CDR3 DNA: TGTGCCAGCAGCTTTGGTAATGACAGATATTACGAG.

Worth noting for this clone: The CDR3 end falls 3 residues outside the read, so it is completed with the germline J gene. The gene calls are TRBV6-1 and TRBJ2-3; 10 nucleotides align to TRBD2. The CDR3 has 16 amino acids. CDR1 is MNHNS and CDR2 is SASEGT in the germline V gene. CDR3 DNA (partial): TGTGCCAGCAGTGGACTACTAGCGGGGAATGGAGAGACG. As protein: CASSGLLAGNGET. In full, the CDR3 is CASSGLLAGNGETQYF.

The sequenced part of the CDR3 DNA is TGCGCCAGCAGCTTGGCGGGGGACAAAAACATT. Translation: CASSLAGDKNI. The whole CDR3 reads CASSLAGDKNIQYF. This chain links TRBV5-1 with TRBJ2-4; perhaps TRBD2 as D (6 bases). The read gets to within 3 residues of the CDR3 end, and the germline J gene fills in the rest. Per the germline V gene, CDR1 is SGHRS and CDR2 is YFSETQ. Trimming pared 0 bases from V and 3 bases from J, leaving 7 bases between. This CDR3 is 14 amino acids long.

Details on this clone: The sequence runs out 3 residues before the end of the CDR3; the remainder is reconstructed from the germline J gene. This chain links TRBV7-9 with TRBJ1-4; D is uncertain. The ends were cut back, 5 bases at V and 3 bases at J, with 10 bases in the middle. Germline CDR1 is SEHNR and CDR2 is FQNEAQ (reference sequence). The CDR3 consists of 14 residues. CDR3 in amino acids: CASSPQVANEKLFF. CDR3 DNA, as far as it was read: TGTGCCAGCAGCCCTCAGGTGGCTAATGAAAAA.

For this clone: The read comes to an end 3 residues before the CDR3 does, leaving the germline J gene to fill in the end. This sequence joins TRBV29-1 and TRBJ1-1, with TRBD1 as a possible D gene (6 bases). This CDR3 has 14 residues. CDR1 and CDR2 from the germline V gene are SQVTM and ANQGSEA. The V and J ends lost 2 bases and 3 bases respectively, with 13 bases between them. CDR3 DNA (partial): TGCAGCGTTGAATTACAGGGAGTTCACACTGAA. It translates to CSVELQGVHTE. The whole CDR3 reads CSVELQGVHTEAFF.

On this clone itself: The read halts 3 residues ahead of the CDR3 end, with the missing end drawn from the germline J gene. The rearrangement joins TRBV5-1 to TRBJ2-3, with TRBD1 identical over 11 bases. V lost 4 bases and J lost 3; bases outside the gene matches: 4. The CDR3 length is 15 residues. CDR1 and CDR2 (germline): SGHRS, YFSETQ. CDR3 protein: CASSRTGGWTDTQYF. Incomplete CDR3 DNA: TGCGCCAGCAGCAGGACAGGGGGCTGGACAGATACG. The variable domain in full, with the rest retrieved from reference TRBV5-1 and TRBJ2-3, is KAGVTQTPRYLIKTRGQQVTLSCSPISGHRSVSWYQQTPGQGLQFLFEYFSETQRNKGNFPGRFSGRQFSNSRSEMNVSTLELGDSALYLCASSRTGGWTDTQYFGPGTRLTVL.

Turning to this clone: With the read ending 3 residues before the CDR3 end, the germline J gene is used to fill in that end. The V gene is TRBV4-1, the J gene TRBJ1-5, with D perhaps TRBD1 (6 bases). CDR3 size: 16 residues. From germline, CDR1 is MGHRA and CDR2 YSYEKL. V was shortened by 0 bases and J by 7 bases, with 16 bases between the two germline ends. The CDR3 reads CASSQDGTGRMQPQHF. The part of the CDR3 DNA that was read is TGCGCCAGCAGCCAAGATGGAACAGGGAGAATGCAGCCC.

Incomplete CDR3 DNA: TGTGCCAGCAGACGGGCGGGGTGGGAAGAGACC. This translates into CASRRAGWEET. The full CDR3 protein is CASRRAGWEETQYF. This chain uses TRBV7-9 with TRBJ2-5; D perhaps matches TRBD2 (6 bases). The CDR3 extends 3 residues past the end of the read, so its final part is completed from the germline J gene. The CDR3 sequence is 14 residues long. CDR1 and CDR2 from the germline V gene are SEHNR and FQNEAQ (reference sequence). V lost 6 bases and J 3 bases, leaving 14 bases between the germline ends.

Worth noting for this clone: Read data end 3 residues before the CDR3 end; the end is taken from the germline J gene. V and J are TRBV27 and TRBJ1-2; 7 bases fit TRBD1. The CDR3 extends over 13 amino acids. In germline, CDR1 is MNHEY, CDR2 SMNVEV (reference sequence). The DNA read from the CDR3 is TGTGCCAGCAGTTTAGGGGCAGGGGGAGGC. Translation: CASSLGAGGG. The entire CDR3 protein reads CASSLGAGGGYTF.

Of note for this clone: The sequenced fragment ends 3 residues before the CDR3 boundary, so the rest is inferred from the germline J gene. The rearrangement links TRBV7-9 to TRBJ1-1, with D possibly being TRBD1 (6 bases). CDR3 length: 13 amino acids. CDR1 is SEHNR and CDR2 is FQNEAQ in the germline V gene (reference sequence). This CDR3 is CASSLEQGIEAFF. The CDR3 DNA, read in part, is TGTGCCAGCAGCTTAGAACAGGGAATAGAA.

As to this clone: The read comes to an end 3 residues before the CDR3 does, leaving the germline J gene to fill in the end. Different DNA sequences within this sample yield the same CDR3. The V gene is TRBV18, the J gene TRBJ1-3; D possibly corresponds to TRBD1 (5 bases). This CDR3 is built from 15 residues. Germline V gene data show CDR1 as KGHSH and CDR2 as LQKENI. The V end lost 3 bases, the J end lost 2 bases, and 11 bases lay between the germline ends. CDR3 DNA (partial): TGTGCCAGCTCACCTCGAGGGACTACTGGAAACACC. It encodes CASSPRGTTGNT. The whole CDR3 region reads CASSPRGTTGNTIYF.

For this clone: The CDR3 extends 3 residues past the end of the read, so its final part is completed from the germline J gene. J is TRBJ1-1 and V is TRBV6-2 or TRBV6-3, with TRBD1 as a possible D gene (5 bases). The CDR3 sequence is 14 residues long. The germline V gene encodes CDR1 MNHEY and CDR2 SVGEGT. V dropped 4 bases and J dropped 5 bases, with 14 bases sitting between them. The covered CDR3 bases are TGTGCCAGCAGTTCACAGGCCCCGAGGACTGAA. Translated: CASSSQAPRTE. The full CDR3 is CASSSQAPRTEAFF.

Concerning this clone itself: Read data end 3 residues before the CDR3 end; the end is taken from the germline J gene. V is TRBV7-9 and J is TRBJ2-1; D gene uncertain. CDR3 length: 13 amino acids. Germline CDR1 reads SEHNR; CDR2 reads FQNEAQ (reference sequence). The V and J ends lost 0 bases and 6 bases respectively, with 6 bases between them. The CDR3 reads CASSLAVANEQFF. CDR3 DNA, as far as it was read: TGTGCCAGCAGCTTAGCGGTGGCCAATGAG.

In regard to this clone: Read coverage stops 3 residues before the CDR3 terminus; the germline J gene supplies the remainder. The chain has TRBV6-1 and TRBJ2-7; 14 positions match TRBD2. Germline CDR1 is MNHNS and CDR2 is SASEGT. There are 16 residues in the CDR3. V trimming: 3 bases; J trimming: 4 bases; junction bases outside the gene matches: 5. CDR3 amino acids: CASSEGLAGVGYEQYF. The covered CDR3 bases are TGTGCCAGCAGTGAGGGACTAGCGGGGGTCGGATACGAG.

A word on this clone: The CDR3 extends 3 residues past the end of the read, so its final part is completed from the germline J gene. This sequence joins TRBV7-6 and TRBJ1-1, with D maybe TRBD1 (6 bases). The CDR3 covers 15 residues. Germline CDR1 is SGHVS and CDR2 is FNYEAQ. V was cut by 1 base and J by 7 bases, with 16 bases left in between. CDR3 DNA, as far as it was read: TGTGCCAGCAGCTTAGGTCAGGGGCCAGGGGATGAA. This codes for CASSLGQGPGDE. From start to end, the CDR3 is CASSLGQGPGDEAFF. Variable domain in full (rest from reference TRBV7-6 and TRBJ1-1): GAGVSQSPRYKVTKRGQDVALRCDPISGHVSLYWYRQALGQGPEFLTYFNYEAQQDKSGLPNDRFSAERPEGSISTLTIQRTEQRDSAMYRCASSLGQGPGDEAFFGQGTRLTVV.

On this clone itself: Sequencing ends 3 residues short of the CDR3 end; the germline J gene provides the rest. This chain uses TRBV7-9 with TRBJ2-7; a possible D gene is TRBD1 (6 bases). Germline V CDR1 and CDR2: SEHNR, FQNEAQ (reference sequence). The CDR3 consists of 15 residues. Trimming pared 2 bases from V and 5 bases from J, leaving 16 bases between. CDR3 loop: CASSLRDMRPHEQYF. The CDR3 DNA, read in part, is TGTGCCAGCAGCTTACGGGACATGCGCCCCCACGAG.

Turning to this clone: The read comes to an end 3 residues before the CDR3 does, leaving the germline J gene to fill in the end. J is TRBJ1-2 and V is TRBV2; tentative D call: TRBD1 (6 bases). Germline assignment: CDR1 SNHLY and CDR2 FYNNEI. CDR3 size: 13 residues. The CDR3 loop reads CASSPASDRGYTF. The covered CDR3 bases are TGTGCCAGCAGTCCAGCCTCGGACAGAGGC.

A note on this clone: The read halts 3 residues ahead of the CDR3 end, with the missing end drawn from the germline J gene. This chain uses TRBV7-9 with TRBJ2-3; 7 nucleotides line up with TRBD1. Germline-derived CDR1 and CDR2 are SEHNR and FQNEAQ (reference sequence). This CDR3 comprises 15 residues. The CDR3 region is CASSLARQGQETQYF. CDR3 DNA (partial): TGTGCCAGCAGCTTAGCGCGACAGGGACAAGAGACG.

A note on this clone: The sequenced fragment ends 3 residues before the CDR3 boundary, so the rest is inferred from the germline J gene. The chain has TRBV11-2 and TRBJ2-1, with D possibly TRBD2 on 6 matching bases. Germline V lookup: CDR1 SGHAT, CDR2 FQNNGV. Trimming removed 3 bases at V and 3 bases at J, with 12 bases between. The CDR3 spans 15 residues. The CDR3 region is CASSFGSGLYNEQFF. The covered CDR3 bases are TGTGCCAGCAGCTTCGGTAGCGGACTCTACAATGAG. The entire variable domain, with the rest obtained from reference TRBV11-2 and TRBJ2-1, is as follows: EAGVAQSPRYKIIEKRQSVAFWCNPISGHATLYWYQQILGQGPKLLIQFQNNGVVDDSQLPKDRFSAERLKGVDSTLKIQPAKLEDSAVYLCASSFGSGLYNEQFFGPGTRLTVL.